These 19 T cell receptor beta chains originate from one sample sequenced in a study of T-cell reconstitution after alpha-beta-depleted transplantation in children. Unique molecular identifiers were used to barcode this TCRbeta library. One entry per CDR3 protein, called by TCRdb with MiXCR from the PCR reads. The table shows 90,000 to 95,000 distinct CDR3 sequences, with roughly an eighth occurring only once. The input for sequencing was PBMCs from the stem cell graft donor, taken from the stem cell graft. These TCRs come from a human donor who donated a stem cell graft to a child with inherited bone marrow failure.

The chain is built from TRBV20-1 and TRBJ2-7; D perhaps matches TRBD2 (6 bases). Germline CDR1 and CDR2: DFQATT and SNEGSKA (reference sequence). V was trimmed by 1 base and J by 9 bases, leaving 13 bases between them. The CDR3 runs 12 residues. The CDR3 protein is CSARVTGAPQYF. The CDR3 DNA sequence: TGCAGTGCTAGAGTTACGGGAGCCCCGCAGTACTTC.

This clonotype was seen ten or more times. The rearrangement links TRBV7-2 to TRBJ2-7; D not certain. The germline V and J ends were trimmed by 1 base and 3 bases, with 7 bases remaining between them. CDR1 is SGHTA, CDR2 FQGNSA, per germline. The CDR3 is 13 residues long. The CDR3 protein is CASSLGPLYEQYF. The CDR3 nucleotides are TGTGCCAGCAGCTTAGGCCCTCTCTACGAGCAGTACTTC.

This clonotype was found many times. CDR3 in DNA: TGTGCCAGCAGCTCCGGGCCTCGAGAGACCCAGTACTTC. Its translation: CASSSGPRETQYF. J is TRBJ2-5 and V is TRBV6-2 or TRBV6-3; D not certain. The germline V gene encodes CDR1 MNHEY and CDR2 SVGEGT. V was pared by 6 bases and J by 4 bases, with 12 bases between. This CDR3 is built from 13 residues.

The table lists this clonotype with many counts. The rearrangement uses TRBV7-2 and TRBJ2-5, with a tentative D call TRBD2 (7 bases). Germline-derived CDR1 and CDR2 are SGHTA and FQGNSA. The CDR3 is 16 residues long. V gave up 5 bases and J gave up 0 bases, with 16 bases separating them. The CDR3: CASSLMGGPNQETQYF. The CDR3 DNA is TGTGCCAGCAGCCTCATGGGGGGGCCAAACCAAGAGACCCAGTACTTC.

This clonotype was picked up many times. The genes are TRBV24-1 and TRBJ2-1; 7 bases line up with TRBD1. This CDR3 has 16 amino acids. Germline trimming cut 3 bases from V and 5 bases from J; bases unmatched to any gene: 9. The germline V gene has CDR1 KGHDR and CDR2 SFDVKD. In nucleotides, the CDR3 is TGTGCCACCAGTGATCCTAGACAGGGCGACAACAATGAGCAGTTCTTC. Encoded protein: CATSDPRQGDNNEQFF.

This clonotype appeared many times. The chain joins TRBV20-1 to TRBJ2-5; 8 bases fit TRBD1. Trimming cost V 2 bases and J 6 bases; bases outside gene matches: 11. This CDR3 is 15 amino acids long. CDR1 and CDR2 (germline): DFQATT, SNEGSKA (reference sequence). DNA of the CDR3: TGCAGTGCTAGACCCCCGCAGGGGGCGATTAAGACCCAGTACTTC. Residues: CSARPPQGAIKTQYF.

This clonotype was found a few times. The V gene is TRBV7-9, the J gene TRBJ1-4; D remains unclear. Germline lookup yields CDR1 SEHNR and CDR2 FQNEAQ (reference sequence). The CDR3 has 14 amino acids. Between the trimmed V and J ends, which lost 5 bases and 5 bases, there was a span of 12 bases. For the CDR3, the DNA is TGTGCCAGCAGCCCCTCGGCGCTAAATGAAAAACTGTTTTTT. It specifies CASSPSALNEKLFF.

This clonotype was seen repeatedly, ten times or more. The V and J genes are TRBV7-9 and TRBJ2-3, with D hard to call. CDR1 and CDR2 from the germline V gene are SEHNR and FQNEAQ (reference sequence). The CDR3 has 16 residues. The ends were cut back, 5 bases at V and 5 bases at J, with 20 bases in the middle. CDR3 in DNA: TGTGCCAGCAGCCCACCGACCCCTGTTCGTGGAGATACGCAGTATTTT. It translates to CASSPPTPVRGDTQYF.

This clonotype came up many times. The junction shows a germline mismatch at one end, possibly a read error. In DNA, the CDR3 is TGTGCTAGCAGCTTAATGGACAGCTCCTACGAGCAGTACTTC. This codes for CASSLMDSSYEQYF. The chain has TRBV7-7 and TRBJ2-7; possible D gene TRBD1, 6 bases. Germline V gene sequence: CDR1 SSHAT, CDR2 FNYEAQ (reference sequence). The CDR3 runs to 14 residues.

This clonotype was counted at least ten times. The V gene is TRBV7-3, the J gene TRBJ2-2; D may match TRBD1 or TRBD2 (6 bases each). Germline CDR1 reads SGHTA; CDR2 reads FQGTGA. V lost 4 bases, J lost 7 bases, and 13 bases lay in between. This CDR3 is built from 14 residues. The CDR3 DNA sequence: TGTGCCAGCAGCTCCGCCGGGGGCGGCGGGGAGCTGTTTTTT. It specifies CASSSAGGGGELFF.

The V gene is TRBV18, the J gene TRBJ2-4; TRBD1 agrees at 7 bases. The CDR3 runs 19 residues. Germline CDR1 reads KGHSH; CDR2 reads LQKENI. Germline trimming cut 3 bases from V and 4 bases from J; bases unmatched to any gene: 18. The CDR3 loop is CASSPNFAAGTVQKNIQYF. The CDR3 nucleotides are TGTGCCAGCTCACCGAATTTCGCTGCCGGGACAGTTCAAAAAAACATTCAGTACTTC.

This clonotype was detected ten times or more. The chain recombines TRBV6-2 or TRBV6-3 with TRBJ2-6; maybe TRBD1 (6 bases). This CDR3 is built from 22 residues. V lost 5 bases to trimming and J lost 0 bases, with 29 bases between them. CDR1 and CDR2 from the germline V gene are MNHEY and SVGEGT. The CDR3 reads CASSTRGSGTLLPISGANVLTF. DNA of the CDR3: TGTGCCAGCAGTACCAGAGGCTCCGGGACACTACTCCCCATCTCTGGGGCCAACGTCCTGACTTTC.

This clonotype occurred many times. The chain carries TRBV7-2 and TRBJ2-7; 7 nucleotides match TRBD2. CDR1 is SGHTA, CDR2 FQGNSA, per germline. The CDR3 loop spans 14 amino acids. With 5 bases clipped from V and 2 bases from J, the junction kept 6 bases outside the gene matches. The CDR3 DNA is TGTGCCAGCAGCCTAAGCGGGAACCCCTACGAGCAGTACTTC. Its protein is CASSLSGNPYEQYF.

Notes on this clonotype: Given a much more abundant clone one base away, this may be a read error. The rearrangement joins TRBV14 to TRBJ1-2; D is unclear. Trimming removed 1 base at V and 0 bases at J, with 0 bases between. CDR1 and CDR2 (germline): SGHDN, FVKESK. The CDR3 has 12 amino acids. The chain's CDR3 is CASSQANYGYTF. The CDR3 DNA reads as TGTGCCAGCAGCCAAGCTAACTATGGCTACACCTTC.

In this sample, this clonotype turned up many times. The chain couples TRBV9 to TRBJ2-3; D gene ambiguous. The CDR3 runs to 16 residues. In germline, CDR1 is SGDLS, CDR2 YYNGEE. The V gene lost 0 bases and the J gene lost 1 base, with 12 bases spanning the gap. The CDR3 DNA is TGTGCCAGCAGCGTAGGCGCTGCTCCTGGCACAGATACGCAGTATTTT. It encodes CASSVGAAPGTDTQYF.

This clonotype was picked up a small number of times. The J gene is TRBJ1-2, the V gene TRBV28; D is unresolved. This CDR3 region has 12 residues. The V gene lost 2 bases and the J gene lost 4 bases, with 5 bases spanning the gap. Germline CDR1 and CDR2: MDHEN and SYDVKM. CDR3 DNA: TGTGCCAGCAGTTTAATGGGCTATGGCTACACCTTC. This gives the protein CASSLMGYGYTF.

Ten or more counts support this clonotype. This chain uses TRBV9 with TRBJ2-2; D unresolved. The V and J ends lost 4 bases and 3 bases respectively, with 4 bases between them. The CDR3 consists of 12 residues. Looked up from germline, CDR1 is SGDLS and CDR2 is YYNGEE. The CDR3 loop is CASSPYTGELFF. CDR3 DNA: TGTGCCAGCAGCCCATACACCGGGGAGCTGTTTTTT. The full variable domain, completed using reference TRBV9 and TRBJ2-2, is DSGVTQTPKHLITATGQRVTLRCSPRSGDLSVYWYQQSLDQGLQFLIQYYNGEERAKGNILERFSAQQFPDLHSELNLSSLELGDSALYFCASSPYTGELFFGEGSRLTVL.

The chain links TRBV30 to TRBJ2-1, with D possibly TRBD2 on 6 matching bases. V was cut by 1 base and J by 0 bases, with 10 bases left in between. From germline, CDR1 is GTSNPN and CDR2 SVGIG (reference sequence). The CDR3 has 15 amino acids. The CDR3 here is CAWSAGEISYNEQFF. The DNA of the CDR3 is TGTGCCTGGAGTGCGGGGGAAATCTCCTACAATGAGCAGTTCTTC.

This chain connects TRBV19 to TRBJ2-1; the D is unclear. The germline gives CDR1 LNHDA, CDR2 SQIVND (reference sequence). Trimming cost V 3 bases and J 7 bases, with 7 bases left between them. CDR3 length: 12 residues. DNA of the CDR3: TGTGCCAGTAGTATTCCCTGGAATGAGCAGTTCTTC. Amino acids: CASSIPWNEQFF. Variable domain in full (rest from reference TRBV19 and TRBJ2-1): DGGITQSPKYLFRKEGQNVTLSCEQNLNHDAMYWYRQDPGQGLRLIYYSQIVNDFQKGDIAEGYSVSREKKESFPLTVTSAQKNPTAFYLCASSIPWNEQFFGPGTRLTVL.